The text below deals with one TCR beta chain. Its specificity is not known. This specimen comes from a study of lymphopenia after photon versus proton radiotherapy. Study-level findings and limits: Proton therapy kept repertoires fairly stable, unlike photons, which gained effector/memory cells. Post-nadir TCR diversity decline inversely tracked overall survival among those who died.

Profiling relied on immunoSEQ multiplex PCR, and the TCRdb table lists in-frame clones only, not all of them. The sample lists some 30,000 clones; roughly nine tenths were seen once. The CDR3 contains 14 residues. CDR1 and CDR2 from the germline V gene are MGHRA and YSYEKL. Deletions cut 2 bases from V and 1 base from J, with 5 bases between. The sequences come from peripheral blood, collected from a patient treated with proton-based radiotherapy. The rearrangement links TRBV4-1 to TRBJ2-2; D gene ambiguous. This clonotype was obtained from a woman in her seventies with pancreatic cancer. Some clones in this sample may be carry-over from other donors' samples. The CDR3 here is CASSQRQNTGELFF. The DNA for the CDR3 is TGCGCCAGCAGCCAACGGCAGAACACCGGGGAGCTGTTTTTT.